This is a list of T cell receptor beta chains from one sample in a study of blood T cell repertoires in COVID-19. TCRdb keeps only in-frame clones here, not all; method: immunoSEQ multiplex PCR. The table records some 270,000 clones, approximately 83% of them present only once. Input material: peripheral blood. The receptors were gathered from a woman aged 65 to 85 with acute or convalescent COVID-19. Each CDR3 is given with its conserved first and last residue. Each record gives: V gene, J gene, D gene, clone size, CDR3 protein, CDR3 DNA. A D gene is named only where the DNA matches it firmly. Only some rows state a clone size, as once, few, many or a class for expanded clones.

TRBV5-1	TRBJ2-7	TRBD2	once	CASSLGTSGYEQYF	TGCGCCAGCAGCCTAGGGACTAGCGGCTACGAGCAGTACTTC
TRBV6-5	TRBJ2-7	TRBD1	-	CASSYGGTGGYEQYF	TGTGCCAGCAGTTATGGAGGGACAGGGGGCTACGAGCAGTACTTC
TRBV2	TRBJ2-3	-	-	CASNSHGERQYF	TGTGCCAGCAACTCTCACGGAGAACGGCAGTATTTT
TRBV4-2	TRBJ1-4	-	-	CASSQDVLRAREKLFF	TGTGCCAGCAGCCAAGATGTACTCAGGGCCCGGGAAAAACTGTTTTTT
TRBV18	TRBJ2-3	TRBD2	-	CASSLGLATRDTQYF	TGTGCCAGCTCACTGGGACTAGCAACGCGCGATACGCAGTATTTT
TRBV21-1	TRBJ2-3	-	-	CASRFRGGAEDTQYF	TGTGCCAGCAGGTTTCGGGGGGGGGCGGAAGATACGCAGTATTTT
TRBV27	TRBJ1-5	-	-	CASSHEKGTGNQPQHF	TGTGCCAGCAGTCATGAGAAGGGAACAGGGAATCAGCCCCAGCATTTT
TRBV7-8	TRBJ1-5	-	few	CASTLGRSKGDQPQHF	TGTGCCAGCACCTTAGGCAGGTCAAAGGGGGATCAGCCCCAGCATTTT
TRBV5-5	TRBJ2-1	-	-	CASSSLSAYNEQFF	TGTGCCAGCAGCTCCCTAAGCGCCTACAATGAGCAGTTCTTC
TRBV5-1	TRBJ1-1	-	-	CASSRQENTEAFF	TGCGCCAGCAGTCGACAGGAGAACACTGAAGCTTTCTTT
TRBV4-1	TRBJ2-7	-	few	CASSQREGGREQYF	TGCGCCAGCAGCCAGCGCGAGGGGGGGCGCGAGCAGTACTTC
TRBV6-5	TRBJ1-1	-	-	CATQENTEAFF	TGTGCCACCCAGGAGAACACTGAAGCTTTCTTT
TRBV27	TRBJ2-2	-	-	CASSLLGRNTGELFF	TGTGCCAGCAGTTTACTTGGGAGGAACACCGGGGAGCTGTTTTTT
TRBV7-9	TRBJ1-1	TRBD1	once	CASGRDRQNTEAFF	TGTGCCAGCGGCCGGGACAGACAGAACACTGAAGCTTTCTTT
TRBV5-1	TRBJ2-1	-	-	CASSPLVGDPTNEQFF	TGCGCCAGCAGCCCCCTCGTGGGAGACCCCACCAATGAGCAGTTCTTC
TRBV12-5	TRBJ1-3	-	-	CASGLVLDNTIYF	TGTGCTAGTGGTTTGGTACTAGATAACACCATATATTTT
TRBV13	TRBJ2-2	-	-	CASSPFPGELFF	TGTGCCAGCAGCCCGTTTCCCGGGGAGCTGTTTTTT
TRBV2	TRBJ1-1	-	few	CASSVFTEAFF	TGTGCCAGCAGTGTATTCACTGAAGCTTTCTTT
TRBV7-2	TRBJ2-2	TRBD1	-	CASNPQGARGELFF	TGTGCCAGTAACCCACAGGGGGCAAGAGGGGAGCTGTTTTTT
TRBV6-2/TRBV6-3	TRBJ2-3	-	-	CASSDPPTSPHTDTQYF	TGTGCCAGCAGTGACCCACCAACTAGTCCCCACACAGATACGCAGTATTTT
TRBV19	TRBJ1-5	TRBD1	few	CASSTTGGSKQPQHF	TGTGCCAGTAGTACGACAGGGGGCTCGAAGCAGCCCCAGCATTTT
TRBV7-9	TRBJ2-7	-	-	CASSSRSYEQYF	TGTGCCAGCAGCTCCCGCAGCTACGAGCAGTACTTC
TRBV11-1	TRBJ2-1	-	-	CASSPLRLDEQFF	TGTGCCAGCAGTCCCTTGAGGTTGGATGAGCAGTTCTTC
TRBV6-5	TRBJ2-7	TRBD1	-	CASRPGTGPYEQYF	TGTGCCAGCAGGCCCGGGACAGGCCCCTACGAGCAGTACTTC
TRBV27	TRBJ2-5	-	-	CASSFFRGAQETQYF	TGTGCCAGCAGTTTTTTCCGGGGGGCCCAAGAGACCCAGTACTTC
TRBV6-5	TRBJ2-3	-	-	CASGGYGQGTDTQYF	TGTGCCAGCGGGGGCTACGGGCAGGGCACAGATACGCAGTATTTT
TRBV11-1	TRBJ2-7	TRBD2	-	CASSFDLAGYEQYF	TGTGCCAGCAGCTTCGACCTAGCGGGGTACGAGCAGTACTTC
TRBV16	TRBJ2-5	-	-	CASSYSGQETQYF	TGTGCCAGCAGCTATTCAGGACAAGAGACCCAGTACTTC
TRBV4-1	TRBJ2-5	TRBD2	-	CASSQERGGRETQYF	TGCGCCAGCAGCCAAGAGCGGGGGGGGAGAGAGACCCAGTACTTC
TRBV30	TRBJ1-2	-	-	CAWSVATAYGYTF	TGTGCCTGGAGTGTAGCGACAGCTTATGGCTACACCTTC
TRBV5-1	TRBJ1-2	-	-	CASSLSGVYGYTF	TGCGCCAGCAGCTTGTCGGGGGTCTATGGCTACACCTTC
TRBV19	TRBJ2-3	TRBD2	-	CASTTSGGARDTQYF	TGTGCCAGTACGACTAGCGGGGGGGCTAGAGATACGCAGTATTTT
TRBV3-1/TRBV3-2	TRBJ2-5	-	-	CASSQEWAQETQYF	TGTGCCAGCAGCCAAGAATGGGCCCAAGAGACCCAGTACTTC
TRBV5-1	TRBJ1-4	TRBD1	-	CASSPQGAGTNEKLFF	TGCGCCAGCAGCCCTCAGGGGGCTGGAACTAATGAAAAACTGTTTTTT
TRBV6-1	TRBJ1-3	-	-	CASSESGTHTIYF	TGTGCCAGCAGTGAAAGCGGCACCCACACCATATATTTT
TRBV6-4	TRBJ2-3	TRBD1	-	CAKDTGDWSTDTQYF	TGTGCCAAAGACACAGGGGATTGGAGCACAGATACGCAGTATTTT
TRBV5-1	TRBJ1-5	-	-	CASSRNGGSNQPQHF	TGCGCCAGCAGCCGGAATGGGGGCAGCAATCAGCCCCAGCATTTT
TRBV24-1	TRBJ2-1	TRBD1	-	CATMDRAANEQFF	TGTGCCACCATGGACAGGGCTGCGAATGAGCAGTTCTTC
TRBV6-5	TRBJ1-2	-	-	CASTAISTNYGYTF	TGTGCCAGCACCGCGATTTCTACTAACTATGGCTACACCTTC
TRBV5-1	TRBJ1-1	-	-	CASSREGMGWTEAFF	TGCGCCAGCAGCCGGGAGGGGATGGGTTGGACTGAAGCTTTCTTT
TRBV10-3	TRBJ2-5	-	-	CAISLGMEETQYF	TGTGCCATCAGCCTCGGGATGGAAGAGACCCAGTACTTC
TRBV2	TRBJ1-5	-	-	CASTALWGDQPQHF	TGTGCCAGCACCGCCCTCTGGGGCGATCAGCCCCAGCATTTT
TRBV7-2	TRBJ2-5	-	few	CASSLTNTPETQYF	TGTGCCAGCAGCTTAACGAACACACCAGAGACCCAGTACTTC
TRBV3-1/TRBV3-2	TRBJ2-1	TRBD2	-	CASSQASAGGRYNEQFF	TGTGCCAGCAGCCAAGCGTCTGCGGGGGGCCGATACAATGAGCAGTTCTTC
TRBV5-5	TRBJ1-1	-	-	CASSITQWEAFF	TGTGCCAGCAGCATAACCCAGTGGGAAGCTTTCTTT
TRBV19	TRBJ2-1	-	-	CASTSMWGLSYNEQFF	TGTGCCAGTACAAGTATGTGGGGGCTCTCCTACAATGAGCAGTTCTTC
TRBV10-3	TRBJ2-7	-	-	CAISTGRYEQYF	TGTGCCATCTCTACAGGGCGGTACGAGCAGTACTTC
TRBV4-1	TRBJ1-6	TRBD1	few	CASSQGDRETSPLHF	TGCGCCAGCAGCCAAGGAGACAGGGAAACTTCACCCCTCCACTTT
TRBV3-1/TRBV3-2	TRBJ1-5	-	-	CASSRGGDQPQHF	TGTGCCAGCAGCCGCGGCGGGGATCAGCCCCAGCATTTT
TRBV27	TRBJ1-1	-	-	CASSLRSGSEAFF	TGTGCCAGCAGTTTACGGTCCGGGAGCGAAGCTTTCTTT
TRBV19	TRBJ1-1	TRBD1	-	CASSFLPRTGGPNTEAFF	TGTGCCAGTAGTTTCCTCCCGAGGACAGGGGGCCCGAACACTGAAGCTTTCTTT
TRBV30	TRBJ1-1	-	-	CAWSVQGRVAEAFF	TGTGCCTGGAGTGTCCAGGGTCGTGTGGCTGAAGCTTTCTTT
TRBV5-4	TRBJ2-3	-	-	CASSLAGTDTQYF	TGTGCCAGCAGCTTGGCCGGCACAGATACGCAGTATTTT
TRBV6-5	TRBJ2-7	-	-	CASSLGDEQYF	TGTGCCAGCAGTTTGGGAGACGAGCAGTACTTC
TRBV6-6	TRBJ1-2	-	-	CASSYSARDTYGYTF	TGTGCCAGCAGTTACTCGGCTCGGGATACCTATGGCTACACCTTC
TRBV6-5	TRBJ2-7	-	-	CASCRGGPYEQYF	TGTGCCAGCTGCCGCGGAGGCCCCTACGAGCAGTACTTC
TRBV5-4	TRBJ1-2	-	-	CASSLRGANYGYTF	TGTGCCAGCAGCTTGAGGGGTGCTAACTATGGCTACACCTTC
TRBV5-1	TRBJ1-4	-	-	CASSLGASSLNEKLFF	TGCGCCAGCAGCTTGGGGGCCAGTTCCCTTAACGAAAAACTGTTTTTT
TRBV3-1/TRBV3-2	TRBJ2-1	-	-	CASSQGQGNYNEQFF	TGTGCCAGCAGCCAAGGGCAGGGCAACTACAATGAGCAGTTCTTC
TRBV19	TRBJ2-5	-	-	CASSIGTQETQYF	TGTGCCAGTAGTATCGGGACACAAGAGACCCAGTACTTC